Below are 31 T cell receptor beta chains sequenced from a single sample in a study of regulatory T cells in long-lasting Graves disease. Time point noted: newly diagnosed GD, antithyroid drugs for less than 3 months. The authors made the TCR library using RNA they extracted from PBMCs. TCR beta libraries were built with iRepertoire HTBI primers and Arm-PCR of CDR3 regions. Via MiXCR, TCRdb re-called the multiplex PCR reads, giving one row per CDR3 protein. Among over 200,000 distinct CDR3 sequences listed, about a sixth were seen once. Sequenced here: peripheral blood mononuclear cells (PBMCs), sampled at new diagnosis, from a patient treated with antithyroid drugs. The origin of the receptors is a female donor with Graves disease.

Ten or more counts support this clonotype. The gene calls are TRBV20-1 and TRBJ2-3; TRBD1 or TRBD2 may be the D gene (5 bases each). V lost 1 base, J lost 4 bases, and 9 bases lay in between. Germline CDR1 is DFQATT and CDR2 is SNEGSKA (reference sequence). The CDR3 is 13 residues long. DNA for the CDR3: TGCAGTGCTAGAGTGGGGGTAGCAGATACGCAGTATTTT. It is translated as CSARVGVADTQYF.

This clonotype came up many times. The gene calls are TRBV24-1 and TRBJ2-1; D gene unclear. The CDR3 is 17 residues long. Germline values: CDR1 KGHDR, CDR2 SFDVKD. V dropped 1 base and J dropped 4 bases, with 16 bases sitting between them. The CDR3 region has the DNA TGTGCCACCAGTGATTTCGGCGGCCAAGACTCTTACAATGAGCAGTTCTTC. This encodes CATSDFGGQDSYNEQFF.

This clonotype was observed many times. The chain employs TRBV27 and TRBJ2-7; 13 nucleotides agree with TRBD2. The germline gives CDR1 MNHEY, CDR2 SMNVEV (reference sequence). Trimming took 5 bases from V and 5 from J; bases not matched to a gene: 6. CDR3 length: 15 residues. DNA of the CDR3: TGTGCCAGCAGTCTCGGACTAGCGGGAGCCCACGAGCAGTACTTC. It translates to CASSLGLAGAHEQYF.

There are many counts of this clonotype. V usage is TRBV7-8 and J usage is TRBJ1-5; D uncertain. Per germline, CDR1 SGHVS and CDR2 FQNEAQ. V was cut by 3 bases and J by 7 bases, with 10 bases left in between. The CDR3 is 13 amino acids. CDR3 nucleotides: TGTGCCAGCAGCTTTTCAGGAGGGCAGCCCCAGCATTTT. It translates to CASSFSGGQPQHF.

This clonotype appeared many times. The rearrangement uses TRBV27 and TRBJ1-2; no definite D call. Trimming cost V 6 bases and J 4 bases, with 6 bases left between them. The CDR3 is 11 amino acids. Germline V gene data show CDR1 as MNHEY and CDR2 as SMNVEV (reference sequence). CDR3 region: CASRATYGYTF. Here the CDR3 DNA reads TGTGCCAGCAGGGCGACCTATGGCTACACCTTC.

This clonotype was seen ten or more times. The chain joins TRBV18 to TRBJ1-4; D not certain. Germline CDR1 and CDR2: KGHSH and LQKENI. CDR3 length: 14 amino acids. V lost 5 bases and J lost 8, with 15 bases in between. CDR3 DNA sequence: TGTGCCAGCTCAGCGGGAACTAAAAAAGAAAAACTGTTTTTT. Amino acids: CASSAGTKKEKLFF.

This clonotype was recorded at least ten times. The V call is TRBV19, the J call TRBJ1-6; weak D call: TRBD1 (5 bases). V was cut by 7 bases and J by 7 bases, with 17 bases left in between. Germline V lookup: CDR1 LNHDA, CDR2 SQIVND (reference sequence). There are 15 residues in the CDR3. The CDR3 spells CASKGGAPANSPLHF. The CDR3 region has the DNA TGTGCCAGTAAGGGAGGGGCTCCTGCAAATTCACCCCTCCACTTT.

Concerning this clonotype: One base separates it from a far larger clone, so it is likely a read error. The chain couples TRBV2 to TRBJ1-5; maybe TRBD1 (6 bases). The CDR3 sequence is 15 residues long. CDR1 is SNHLY and CDR2 is FYNNEI in the germline V gene. Deletions cut 7 bases from V and 0 bases from J, with 13 bases between. CDR3: CASKSGANSNQPQHF. CDR3 DNA: TGTGCCAGCAAATCAGGGGCGAATAGCAATCAGCCCCAGCATTTT.

This clonotype has a count of ten or more. This chain uses TRBV12-3 or TRBV12-4 with TRBJ2-2, with 10 bases that match TRBD1. This CDR3 has 14 residues. Unmatched junction bases numbered 3, after V lost 6 bases and J lost 5 bases. The CDR3 protein is CASRGQGTTGELFF. The DNA for the CDR3 is TGTGCCAGCAGGGGACAGGGGACGACCGGGGAGCTGTTTTTT.

This clonotype was counted at least ten times. V is TRBV20-1 and J is TRBJ1-5, with D maybe TRBD1 (5 bases). The CDR3 sequence is 14 residues long. Germline V gene lookup returns CDR1 DFQATT and CDR2 SNEGSKA (reference sequence). V was clipped by 3 bases and J by 2 bases, with 11 bases between them. The CDR3 sequence: CSARGQGGNQPQHF. In DNA, the CDR3 is TGCAGTGCTAGGGGTCAGGGTGGCAATCAGCCCCAGCATTTT.

This clonotype was counted many times. The chain carries TRBV7-2 and TRBJ1-1, with D possibly TRBD1 on 5 matching bases. Germline assignment: CDR1 SGHTA and CDR2 FQGNSA. V was clipped by 2 bases and J by 10 bases, with 20 bases between them. This CDR3 is 15 amino acids long. The CDR3 reads CASSLYMPGGEGAFF. The CDR3 coding sequence is TGTGCCAGCAGCTTATATATGCCCGGGGGGGAGGGAGCTTTCTTT.

This clonotype was found a few times. This sequence joins TRBV4-1 and TRBJ1-1; D uncertain. CDR1 MGHRA and CDR2 YSYEKL come from the germline V gene. This CDR3 is 14 amino acids long. V was cut by 6 bases and J by 3 bases, with 14 bases left in between. CDR3 in DNA: TGCGCCAGCAGAAGAACCAGGCGGGACACTGAAGCTTTCTTT. It encodes CASRRTRRDTEAFF.

This clonotype was observed at least ten times. The chain has TRBV7-9 and TRBJ1-2; D uncertain. From germline, CDR1 is SEHNR and CDR2 FQNEAQ (reference sequence). Trimming removed 1 base from V and 4 bases from J, with 7 bases in between. The CDR3 is made up of 13 amino acids. The CDR3 protein is CASSLVRIYGYTF. The CDR3 bases are TGTGCCAGCAGCTTAGTTCGGATCTATGGCTACACCTTC.

This clonotype was detected ten times or more. The chain combines TRBV9 with TRBJ2-7; tentative D call: TRBD2 (7 bases). Trimming took 0 bases from V and 1 from J, leaving 14 bases between them. Germline CDR1 is SGDLS and CDR2 is YYNGEE. The CDR3 totals 16 residues. The CDR3 spells CASSVGGGGESYEQYF. The CDR3 bases are TGTGCCAGCAGCGTAGGAGGGGGGGGGGAGTCCTACGAGCAGTACTTC.

This clonotype was observed at least ten times. The CDR3 sequence is CASSFRSPTDTQYF. In nucleotides, the CDR3 is TGTGCCAGCAGCTTCAGGAGCCCCACAGATACGCAGTATTTT. This rearrangement joins TRBV7-2 to TRBJ2-3, with no clear D. The V end was cut by 3 bases, the J end by 2 bases, with 9 bases between. Germline assignment: CDR1 SGHTA and CDR2 FQGNSA. This CDR3 has 14 amino acids.

In this sample, this clonotype turned up many times. The J gene is TRBJ2-3, the V gene TRBV20-1, with D uncertain. The germline gives CDR1 DFQATT, CDR2 SNEGSKA (reference sequence). V was cut by 0 bases and J by 1 base, with 14 bases left in between. The CDR3 length is 16 residues. DNA for the CDR3: TGCAGTGCTAGAGATCCTGGAGAGATCGGCACAGATACGCAGTATTTT. This gives the protein CSARDPGEIGTDTQYF.

The V call is TRBV7-2, the J call TRBJ2-1, with a tentative D call TRBD2 (5 bases). This CDR3 comprises 14 residues. Germline V gene sequence: CDR1 SGHTA, CDR2 FQGNSA. V shed 2 bases and J shed 10 bases, with 15 bases lying between them. The CDR3 DNA is TGTGCCAGCAGCTTAACTAGACTCCCCTACGAGCAGTTCTTC. This sequence encodes CASSLTRLPYEQFF.

This clonotype was seen many times. J is TRBJ2-2 and V is TRBV5-4, with D possibly matching TRBD2 (6 bases). CDR3 length: 16 amino acids. With 1 base removed from V and 4 bases from J, the gap between germline ends came to 14 bases. In germline, CDR1 is SGHNT, CDR2 YYREEE (reference sequence). The CDR3 DNA reads as TGTGCCAGCAGCTTGTTGTGGCAGGGAGGCACCGGGGAGCTGTTTTTT. Amino acid sequence: CASSLLWQGGTGELFF.

This clonotype was recorded many times. This chain connects TRBV3-1 to TRBJ2-1; D unclear. The CDR3 has 16 amino acids. V was shortened by 0 bases and J by 0 bases, with 9 bases between the two germline ends. Germline values: CDR1 LGHDT, CDR2 YNNKEL (reference sequence). The CDR3: CASSQDARYSYNEQFF. The CDR3 DNA sequence: TGTGCCAGCAGCCAAGATGCACGGTACTCCTACAATGAGCAGTTCTTC.

The chain carries TRBV28 and TRBJ2-3, with D possibly TRBD2 on 6 matching bases. CDR3 length: 15 amino acids. The germline V gene has CDR1 MDHEN and CDR2 SYDVKM. The V end was cut by 5 bases, the J end by 2 bases, with 14 bases between. Here the CDR3 reads CASSNPRLVTDTQYF. In nucleotides, the CDR3 is TGTGCCAGCAGTAACCCCCGACTAGTCACAGATACGCAGTATTTT.

This clonotype was detected ten times or more. The rearrangement links TRBV12-3 or TRBV12-4 to TRBJ1-3, with D unresolved. This CDR3 comprises 14 residues. The V and J ends lost 7 bases and 0 bases respectively, with 10 bases between them. The CDR3 nucleotides are TGTGCCAGCAATCAGCTGAGCTCTGGAAACACCATATATTTT. Encoded protein: CASNQLSSGNTIYF.

In this sample, this clonotype turned up many times. This chain joins TRBV6-1 and TRBJ1-4, with D unresolved. Germline CDR1 MNHNS, CDR2 SASEGT. V lost 0 bases and J lost 10, with 9 bases in between. This CDR3 region has 13 residues. CDR3 DNA sequence: TGTGCCAGCAGTGAAGCATCAGTTGGAAAACTGTTTTTT. This codes for CASSEASVGKLFF.

This clonotype has a count of ten or more. One end of the junction varies from germline; a read error may be responsible. The V call is TRBV7-3, the J call TRBJ2-2; D unclear. Germline-derived CDR1 and CDR2 are SGHTA and FQGTGA. The length of the CDR3 is 12 residues. As DNA, the CDR3 is TGCGCCAGCAGCCAACTACCCGGGGAGCTGTTTTTT. Translated: CASSQLPGELFF.

CDR3 nucleotides: TGTGCCAGCAGCTCCCATGGCTATAACAATGAGCAGTTCTTC. This sequence encodes CASSSHGYNNEQFF. The chain employs TRBV11-3 and TRBJ2-1; D unclear. The V and J ends lost 4 bases and 5 bases respectively, with 12 bases between them. The CDR3 sequence is 14 residues long. Per the germline V gene, CDR1 is SGHNT and CDR2 is YENEEA.

In this sample, this clonotype turned up many times. The rearrangement links TRBV7-3 to TRBJ2-7; possible D gene TRBD1, 5 bases. This CDR3 contains 13 residues. The ends were cut back, 4 bases at V and 5 bases at J, with 12 bases in the middle. Per germline, CDR1 SGHTA and CDR2 FQGTGA. The DNA for the CDR3 is TGTGCCAGCAGCTCCCCAGGGTTGGACGAGCAGTACTTC. It codes for CASSSPGLDEQYF.

Many counts were recorded for this clonotype. V gene TRBV20-1 combines with J gene TRBJ1-3; D is undetermined. This CDR3 is built from 12 residues. Germline-derived CDR1 and CDR2 are DFQATT and SNEGSKA (reference sequence). Trimming removed 5 bases from V and 4 bases from J, with 9 bases in between. The CDR3 DNA reads TGCAGTGCTTCTTCCCAGGGAAACACCATATATTTT. This sequence encodes CSASSQGNTIYF.

This clonotype has ten or more counts. The chain recombines TRBV6-1 with TRBJ1-1, with D unclear. Trimming took off 10 bases at V and 4 bases at J, with 10 bases between the two ends. This CDR3 has 11 residues. CDR1 is MNHNS, CDR2 SASEGT, per germline. The CDR3 is CATQQGTEAFF. CDR3 coding DNA: TGTGCCACCCAGCAAGGCACTGAAGCTTTCTTT.

This clonotype has a count of ten or more. This may arise from a read error, as a much more abundant clone is one base away. The chain is built from TRBV12-3 or TRBV12-4 and TRBJ2-2, with a weak D call TRBD2 (5 bases). The CDR3 consists of 15 residues. The DNA of the CDR3 is TGTACCAGCAGTCTCGCCGGGGCGAACACCGGGGAGCTGTTTTTT. Residues: CTSSLAGANTGELFF.

The chain combines TRBV6-4 with TRBJ2-7; D ambiguous. CDR3 length: 15 residues. Germline V gives CDR1 MRHNA, CDR2 SNTAGT. Trimming removed 6 bases at V and 0 bases at J, with 15 bases between. The CDR3 DNA follows: TGTGCCAGCAGCCAGAGACCACCCCGCTCCTACGAGCAGTACTTC. This codes for CASSQRPPRSYEQYF.

At least ten counts were recorded for this clonotype. This sequence joins TRBV11-3 and TRBJ2-7; 8 bases are a match to TRBD2. The germline V gene encodes CDR1 SGHNT and CDR2 YENEEA. The trim removed 3 bases at V and 2 bases at J, leaving 9 bases unmatched. The CDR3 is made up of 16 amino acids. The CDR3 DNA follows: TGTGCCAGCAGCTTCTTGGGACCAGCGGGAGCCTACGAGCAGTACTTC. This encodes CASSFLGPAGAYEQYF.

This clonotype was counted a few times. This sequence joins TRBV3-1 and TRBJ1-1; D remains ambiguous. This CDR3 spans 13 amino acids. The germline CDR1 and CDR2 sequences are LGHDT and YNNKEL (reference sequence). V was shortened by 4 bases and J by 6 bases, with 12 bases between the two germline ends. CDR3 amino acids: CASSRAQRPEAFF. CDR3 in DNA: TGTGCCAGCAGCCGAGCCCAGCGGCCTGAAGCTTTCTTT.